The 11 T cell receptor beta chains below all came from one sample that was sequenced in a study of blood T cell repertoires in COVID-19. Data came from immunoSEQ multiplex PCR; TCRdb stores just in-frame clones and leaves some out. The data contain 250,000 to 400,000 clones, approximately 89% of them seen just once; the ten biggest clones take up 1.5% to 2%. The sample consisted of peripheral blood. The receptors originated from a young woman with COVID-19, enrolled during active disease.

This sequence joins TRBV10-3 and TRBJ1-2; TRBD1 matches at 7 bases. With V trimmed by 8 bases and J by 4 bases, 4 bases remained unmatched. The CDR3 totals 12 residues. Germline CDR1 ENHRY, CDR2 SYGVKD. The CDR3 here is CAISRQGYGYTF. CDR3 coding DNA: TGTGCCATCTCCCGACAGGGCTATGGCTACACCTTC.

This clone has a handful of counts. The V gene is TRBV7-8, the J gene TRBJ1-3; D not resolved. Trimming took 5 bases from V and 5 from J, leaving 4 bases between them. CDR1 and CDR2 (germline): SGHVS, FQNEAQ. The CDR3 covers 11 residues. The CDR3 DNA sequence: TGTGCCAGCAGCACACGAAACACCATATATTTT. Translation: CASSTRNTIYF.

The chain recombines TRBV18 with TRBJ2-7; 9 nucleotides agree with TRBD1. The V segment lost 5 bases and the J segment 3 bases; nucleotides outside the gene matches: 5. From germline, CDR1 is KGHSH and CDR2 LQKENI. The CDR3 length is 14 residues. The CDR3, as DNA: TGTGCCAGCTCAGCGAGACAGGGGGTCTACGAGCAGTACTTC. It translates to CASSARQGVYEQYF. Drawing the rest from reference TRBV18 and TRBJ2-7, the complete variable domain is NAGVMQNPRHLVRRRGQEARLRCSPMKGHSHVYWYRQLPEEGLKFMVYLQKENIIDESGMPKERFSAEFPKEGPSILRIQQVVRGDSAAYFCASSARQGVYEQYFGPGTRLTVT.

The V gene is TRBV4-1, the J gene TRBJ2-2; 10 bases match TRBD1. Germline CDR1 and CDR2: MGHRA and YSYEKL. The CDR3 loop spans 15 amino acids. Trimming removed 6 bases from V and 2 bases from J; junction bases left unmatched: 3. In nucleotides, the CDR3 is TGCGCCAGCAGATGGACAGGGGGAAACACCGGGGAGCTGTTTTTT. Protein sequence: CASRWTGGNTGELFF.

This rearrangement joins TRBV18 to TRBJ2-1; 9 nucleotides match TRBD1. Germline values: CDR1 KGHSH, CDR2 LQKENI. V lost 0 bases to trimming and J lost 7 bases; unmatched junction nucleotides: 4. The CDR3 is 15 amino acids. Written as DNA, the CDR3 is TGTGCCAGCTCACCACCGGGACAGGGATTAAATGAGCAGTTCTTC. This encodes CASSPPGQGLNEQFF.

The CDR3, as DNA: TGTGCCAGCAGACCTACTAGCACGAGCACAGATACGCAGTATTTT. The encoded protein is CASRPTSTSTDTQYF. The V and J genes are TRBV7-2 and TRBJ2-3; possible D gene TRBD2, 6 bases. The CDR3 consists of 15 residues. Germline CDR1 and CDR2: SGHTA and FQGNSA. With 6 bases removed from V and 0 bases from J, the gap between germline ends came to 13 bases. The full variable domain, in which reference TRBV7-2 and TRBJ2-3 provide the parts outside the CDR3, is GAGVSQSPSNKVTEKGKDVELRCDPISGHTALYWYRQSLGQGLEFLIYFQGNSAPDKSGLPSDRFSAERTGGSVSTLTIQRTQQEDSAVYLCASRPTSTSTDTQYFGPGTRLTVL.

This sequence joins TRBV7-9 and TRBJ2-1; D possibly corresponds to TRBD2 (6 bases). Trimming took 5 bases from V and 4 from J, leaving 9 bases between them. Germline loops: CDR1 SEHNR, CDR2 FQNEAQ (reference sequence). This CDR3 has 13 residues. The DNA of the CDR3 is TGTGCCAGCAGCCGGGACTCATACAATGAGCAGTTCTTC. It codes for CASSRDSYNEQFF.

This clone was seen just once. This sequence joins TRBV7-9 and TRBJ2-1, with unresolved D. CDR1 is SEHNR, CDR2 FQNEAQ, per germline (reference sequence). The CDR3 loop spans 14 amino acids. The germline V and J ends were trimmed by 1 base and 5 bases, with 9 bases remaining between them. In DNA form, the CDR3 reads TGTGCCAGCAGCTTAGTACTACCAAACAATGAGCAGTTCTTC. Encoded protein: CASSLVLPNNEQFF.

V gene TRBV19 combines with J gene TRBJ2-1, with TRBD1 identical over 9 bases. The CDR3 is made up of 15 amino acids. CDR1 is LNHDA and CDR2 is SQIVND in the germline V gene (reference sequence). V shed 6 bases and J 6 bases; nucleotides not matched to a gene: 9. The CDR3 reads CASRPRDRVGNEQFF. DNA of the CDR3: TGTGCCAGTAGGCCCCGGGACAGGGTGGGCAATGAGCAGTTCTTC.

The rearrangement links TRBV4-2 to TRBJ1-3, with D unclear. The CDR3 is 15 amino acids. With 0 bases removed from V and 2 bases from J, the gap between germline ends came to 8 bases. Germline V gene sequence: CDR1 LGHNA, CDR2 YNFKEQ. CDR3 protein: CASSQDRAPGNTIYF. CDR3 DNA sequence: TGTGCCAGCAGCCAAGATCGAGCGCCTGGAAACACCATATATTTT.

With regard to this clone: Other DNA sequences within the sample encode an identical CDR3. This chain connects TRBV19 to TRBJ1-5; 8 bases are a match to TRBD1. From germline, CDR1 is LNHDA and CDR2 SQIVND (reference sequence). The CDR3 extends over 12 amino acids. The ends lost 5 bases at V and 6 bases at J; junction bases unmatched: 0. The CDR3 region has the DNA TGTGCCAGTAGTCAGGGGGCTCAGCCCCAGCATTTT. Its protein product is CASSQGAQPQHF.